This entry describes one TCR beta chain. The source of the sample is a study of T cell responses to AZD1222 COVID-19 vaccine. CDR1 and CDR2 (germline): KGHSH, LQKENI. V shed 6 bases, J shed 0 bases, and the junction held 10 bases outside the gene matches. This CDR3 contains 17 residues. Sequenced by immunoSEQ multiplex PCR; TCRdb stores in-frame clones only, minus some. The table lists approximately 190,000 clones, over 85% of them singletons, with roughly 0.99% in the top ten. The material sequenced was peripheral blood, taken 28 days after the second AZD1222 dose. The rearrangement uses TRBV18 and TRBJ1-5, with 8 bases fitting TRBD1. The TCR originated in an adult who received the AZD1222 COVID-19 vaccine. The CDR3 spells CASSTNRGTFSNQPQHF. CDR3 bases: TGTGCCAGCTCGACAAACAGGGGGACCTTTAGCAATCAGCCCCAGCATTTT.